These 12 T cell receptor beta chains share one sample of origin, sequenced in a study of cytomegalovirus exposure and HLA in healthy donors. The PCR employed 60 Vbeta primers together with 13 Jbeta primers. Data came from immunoSEQ multiplex PCR; TCRdb stores just in-frame clones and leaves some out. Among 150,000 or so clones, 77% were seen once, and the ten largest hold 1.5% to 2%. The sequenced sample consisted of PBMCs. The receptors derive from a woman aged 25 to 39 in good health and CMV-seronegative.

V gene TRBV2 combines with J gene TRBJ2-7, with 10 bases aligning to TRBD1. Losses at the gene ends were 8 bases for V and 7 bases for J; bases not matched to a gene: 11. The CDR3 contains 14 residues. Looked up from germline, CDR1 is SNHLY and CDR2 is FYNNEI. This CDR3 is CASGRGTGDREQYF. CDR3 nucleotides: TGTGCCAGCGGAAGGGGGACAGGGGATAGAGAGCAGTACTTC.

This rearrangement joins TRBV5-8 to TRBJ2-7; possibly TRBD1 for D (5 bases). Between the trimmed V and J ends, which lost 2 bases and 0 bases, there was a span of 12 bases. The CDR3 is made up of 15 amino acids. Germline CDR1 SGHTS, CDR2 YDEGEE. CDR3 in amino acids: CASSFRGRSSYEQYF. For the CDR3, the DNA is TGTGCCAGCAGCTTTAGGGGCAGGAGCTCCTACGAGCAGTACTTC. Drawing the rest from reference TRBV5-8 and TRBJ2-7, the complete variable domain is EAGVTQSPTHLIKTRGQQATLRCSPISGHTSVYWYQQALGLGLQFLLWYDEGEERNRGNFPPRFSGRQFPNYSSELNVNALELEDSALYLCASSFRGRSSYEQYFGPGTRLTVT.

This chain links TRBV19 with TRBJ1-3; D gene unclear. There are 15 residues in the CDR3. V was cut by 3 bases and J by 2 bases, with 11 bases left in between. Germline values: CDR1 LNHDA, CDR2 SQIVND (reference sequence). For the CDR3, the DNA is TGTGCCAGTAGTATCCCGGGAAGTGCTGGAAACACCATATATTTT. Its protein product is CASSIPGSAGNTIYF.

The gene calls are TRBV6-1 and TRBJ1-6; D may be TRBD1 (5 bases). The CDR3 sequence is 14 residues long. V was pared by 6 bases and J by 6 bases, with 12 bases between. Germline-derived CDR1 and CDR2 are MNHNS and SASEGT. CDR3 bases: TGTGCCAGCAGGAGCAGGGAAGGTAATTCACCCCTCCACTTT. It encodes CASRSREGNSPLHF.

V gene TRBV4-2 combines with J gene TRBJ2-7; the D gene is possibly TRBD2 (5 bases). Trimming pared 0 bases from V and 1 base from J, leaving 7 bases between. Germline CDR1 LGHNA, CDR2 YNFKEQ. The CDR3 spans 14 residues. The CDR3 spells CASSQDRGSYEQYF. The DNA of the CDR3 is TGTGCCAGCAGCCAAGATCGGGGATCCTACGAGCAGTACTTC.

The V gene is TRBV30, the J gene TRBJ1-1; D might be TRBD1 (5 bases). Trimming took 3 bases from V and 7 from J, leaving 9 bases between them. CDR1 is GTSNPN and CDR2 is SVGIG in the germline V gene (reference sequence). CDR3 length: 11 residues. In DNA form, the CDR3 reads TGTGCCTGGAGACAGGTCAGTGAAGCTTTCTTT. This encodes CAWRQVSEAFF.

The J gene is TRBJ2-3, the V gene TRBV11-2; 11 bases line up with TRBD2. The V gene's germline CDR1 is SGHAT and CDR2 FQNNGV. V shed 1 base and J 5 bases; nucleotides not matched to a gene: 5. The CDR3 runs to 16 residues. Here the CDR3 reads CASSLVLAGGLDTQYF. As DNA, the CDR3 is TGTGCCAGCAGCTTAGTTTTAGCGGGGGGGTTAGATACGCAGTATTTT.

This chain connects TRBV6-4 to TRBJ2-1, with a possible D match to TRBD1 (6 bases). CDR3 length: 14 residues. V lost 4 bases to trimming and J lost 0 bases, with 7 bases between them. CDR1 is MRHNA and CDR2 is SNTAGT in the germline V gene. In DNA form, the CDR3 reads TGTGCCAGCAGTGGAGGGGGCTCCTACAATGAGCAGTTCTTC. Protein sequence: CASSGGGSYNEQFF.

This clone was detected only a few times. J is TRBJ2-7 and V is TRBV19; D may be TRBD2 (6 bases). With 7 bases removed from V and 3 bases from J, the gap between germline ends came to 19 bases. This CDR3 spans 15 amino acids. Germline-derived CDR1 and CDR2 are LNHDA and SQIVND (reference sequence). CDR3 region: CASTKDGTGDYEQYF. For the CDR3, the DNA is TGTGCCAGTACCAAGGACGGGACGGGAGACTACGAGCAGTACTTC.

The chain has TRBV30 and TRBJ2-1; D perhaps matches TRBD2 (5 bases). The CDR3 spans 16 residues. Trimming pared 3 bases from V and 6 bases from J, leaving 21 bases between. Germline CDR1 and CDR2: GTSNPN and SVGIG (reference sequence). As DNA, the CDR3 is TGTGCCTGGAGGCGAAATAGCGAGGGCCCCCTCAATGAGCAGTTCTTC. As protein: CAWRRNSEGPLNEQFF.

The genes are TRBV30 and TRBJ1-2; 10 nucleotides agree with TRBD1. Germline V lookup: CDR1 GTSNPN, CDR2 SVGIG (reference sequence). CDR3 length: 12 residues. V lost 5 bases and J lost 6; bases outside the gene matches: 3. Here the CDR3 DNA reads TGTGCCTGGGCGACAGGGGGCAATGGCTACACCTTC. This sequence encodes CAWATGGNGYTF.

This clone has just one count. This chain joins TRBV11-1 and TRBJ1-2, with TRBD1 matching over 8 bases. The CDR3 runs to 14 residues. The germline V gene encodes CDR1 SGHAT and CDR2 FQDESV (reference sequence). The J segment lost 7 bases and the V segment lost 1 base, leaving 5 bases of the junction unmatched. The CDR3 DNA is TGTGCCAGCAGCTTAGAGGCACAGGGGGTTGGCTACACCTTC. As protein: CASSLEAQGVGYTF.